These T cell receptor beta chains were read from a single sample in a study of shared clonotypes between healthy human individuals. Some clones are missing from TCRdb's copy, which holds only in-frame ones; the method was immunoSEQ multiplex PCR. This table holds millions of clones, roughly 94% found once. Input material: naive CD4+ T cells sorted from blood. The receptors shown here come from a man younger than 35 in good health. Each CDR3 is given with its conserved first and last residue.

J	V	CDR3
TRBJ2-2	TRBV29-1	CSVLGGNTGELFF
TRBJ1-4	TRBV7-9	CASSSGTLPWNEKLFF
TRBJ1-5	TRBV2	CASSVGAGNQPQHF
TRBJ2-1	TRBV27	CASSQPGLGDEQFF
TRBJ1-1	TRBV28	CASSLLTNTEAFF
TRBJ2-5	TRBV2	CASSYDSEETQYF
TRBJ1-2	TRBV30	CAWSLRTDANYGYTF
TRBJ1-5	TRBV18	CASSPTGVSNQPQHF
TRBJ1-5	TRBV10-1	CATEDSRVYSNQPQHF
TRBJ2-7	TRBV5-6	CASWRLAGGPIREQYF
TRBJ1-4	TRBV4-1	CASSDRGPTNEKLFF
TRBJ2-7	TRBV18	CASSPGQANSYEQYF
TRBJ2-5	TRBV14	CASSPQVTPGETQYF
TRBJ2-6	TRBV10-3	CAISESSSGVLTF
TRBJ2-7	TRBV10-2	CASKSGAPYEQYF
TRBJ1-2	TRBV2	CASSETDTFPTNYGYTF
TRBJ2-7	TRBV6-5	CASSKQGYEQYF
TRBJ1-1	TRBV6-1	CASSEAARGTVEAFF
TRBJ2-5	TRBV5-1	CASSLAGQGYETQYF
TRBJ2-2	TRBV29-1	CSVYGPGELFF
TRBJ1-2	TRBV5-8	CASSLVLGVGTLYGYTF
TRBJ2-1	TRBV5-1	CASSLIPGTSVVNEQFF
TRBJ1-5	TRBV28	CASSLGPGQGNSWNQPQHF
TRBJ2-6	TRBV28	CASSSSFLESGANVLTF
TRBJ2-2	TRBV6-1	CASGRQPNTGELFF
TRBJ2-5	TRBV6-1	CASSLASETQYF